Listed below are T cell receptor beta chains from one sample, sequenced in a study of T cells in Graves' hyperthyroidism and ophthalmopathy. TCRdb called the multiplex PCR reads again in MiXCR, with one record for every CDR3 protein. The table includes around 720,000 distinct CDR3 sequences, about a third detected once. Specimen: blood. The receptor set was obtained from a middle-aged woman with Graves' hyperthyroidism. The CDR3 runs from the conserved cysteine through the conserved F or W.

V gene	J gene	CDR3 protein
TRBV7-9	TRBJ1-2	CASSGHYMSNGYTF
TRBV20-1	TRBJ1-1	CSASGPGPNGEAFF
TRBV29-1	TRBJ1-1	CSVRREAEAFF
TRBV7-9	TRBJ1-2	CASSLERIGVNGYTF
TRBV9	TRBJ1-1	CASSANQGAAFF
TRBV29-1	TRBJ1-2	CRHRGPHYGYTF
TRBV29-1	TRBJ1-4	CSVGSDSLNEKLFF
TRBV7-4	TRBJ2-7	CASSQGFEGYEQYF
TRBV2	TRBJ1-4	CASMVGQSEKLFF
TRBV15	TRBJ2-6	CATSRDLQGSGANVLTF
TRBV7-9	TRBJ2-2	CASSDSGTGYTGELFF